Sequencing of this T cell receptor (beta chain) was carried out in a study of blood T cell repertoires in COVID-19. About the study: From the United States, Italy and Spain came samples of acute and convalescent COVID-19. Sample material is recorded as cDNA or gDNA derived from T cells, B-cell-depleted T cells, or PBMCs.

Repertoires were generated with immunoSEQ multiplex PCR, while TCRdb's copy carries only in-frame clones and drops some. The table includes 230,000 or so clones, 80% to 90% detected once. Patients at the Seattle site were enrolled during active infection and followed longitudinally. Germline V gives CDR1 MNHNS, CDR2 SASEGT. This CDR3 spans 15 amino acids. Trimming removed 0 bases from V and 3 bases from J; junction bases left unmatched: 5. The sample taken for sequencing was peripheral blood. This chain links TRBV6-1 with TRBJ2-7; TRBD1 matches 7 bases. This clonotype originated in an elderly woman with COVID-19, enrolled during active disease. CDR3 protein: CASSEASTGFYEQYF. The DNA for the CDR3 is TGTGCCAGCAGTGAAGCTTCGACAGGGTTCTACGAGCAGTACTTC.